This entry features one TCR beta chain sequence. Its antigen is not known. The CDR3 is made up of 13 amino acids. The V and J ends lost 5 bases and 0 bases respectively, with 5 bases between them. Germline lookup yields CDR1 SGHDN and CDR2 FVKESK. These data originate in a study of graft-versus-host responses after intestinal transplantation. Whole-study context: Recipients had transplants, and these were multivisceral, liver-intestinal, or isolated intestinal. Anti-thymocyte globulin was used for induction in all recipients, who then took tacrolimus and steroids for approximately 3 years. Study-wide findings and caveats: The authors found GvH clones in recipient marrow, some appearing first in ileum or blood. High graft-versus-host to host-versus-graft clonal ratios were found in allografts of patients who had graft-donor T cell macrochimerism.

Libraries were prepared by immunoSEQ multiplex PCR; TCRdb keeps only in-frame clonotypes and omits some of them. The repertoire holds under 20,000 clones, with approximately 92% as singletons. This receptor was obtained from a human patient who received an intestinal transplant, so some T cells may come from the graft donor. The chain recombines TRBV14 with TRBJ1-3; the D is unclear. Sequenced material: PBMCs, taken 350 to 400 days after transplant. The CDR3 here is CASSGSSGNTIYF. The DNA for the CDR3 is TGTGCCAGCAGCGGGAGCTCTGGAAACACCATATATTTT.